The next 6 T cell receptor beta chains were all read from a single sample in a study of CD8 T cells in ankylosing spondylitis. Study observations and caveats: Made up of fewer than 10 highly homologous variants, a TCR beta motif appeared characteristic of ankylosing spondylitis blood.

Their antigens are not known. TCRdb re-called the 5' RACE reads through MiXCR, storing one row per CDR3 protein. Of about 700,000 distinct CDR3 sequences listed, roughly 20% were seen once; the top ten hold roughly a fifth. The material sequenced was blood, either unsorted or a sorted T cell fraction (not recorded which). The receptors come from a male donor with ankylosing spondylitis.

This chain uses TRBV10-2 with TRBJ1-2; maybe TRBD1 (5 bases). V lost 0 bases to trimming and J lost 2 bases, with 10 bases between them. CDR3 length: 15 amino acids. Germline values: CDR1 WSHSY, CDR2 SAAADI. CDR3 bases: TGCGCCAGCAGTGAGTCGGCAGGGAGGAACTATGGCTACACCTTC. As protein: CASSESAGRNYGYTF.

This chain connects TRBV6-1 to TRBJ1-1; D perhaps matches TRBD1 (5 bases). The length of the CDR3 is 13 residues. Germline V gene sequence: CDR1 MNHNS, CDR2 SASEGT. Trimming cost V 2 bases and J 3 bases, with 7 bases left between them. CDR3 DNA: TGTGCCAGCAGTGAACTAGGGGACACTGAAGCTTTCTTT. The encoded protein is CASSELGDTEAFF.

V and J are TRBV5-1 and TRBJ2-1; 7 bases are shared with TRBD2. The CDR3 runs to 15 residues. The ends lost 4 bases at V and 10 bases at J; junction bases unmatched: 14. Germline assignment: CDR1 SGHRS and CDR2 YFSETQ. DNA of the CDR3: TGCGCCAGCAGCCCCGCGGGAGAGTTATTAGGAGAGCAGTTCTTC. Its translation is CASSPAGELLGEQFF.

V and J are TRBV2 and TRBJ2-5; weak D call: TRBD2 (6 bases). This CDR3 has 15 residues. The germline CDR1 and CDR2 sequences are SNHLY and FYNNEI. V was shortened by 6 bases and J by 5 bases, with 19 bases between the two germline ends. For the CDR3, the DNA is TGTGCCAGCAGCCCGGAGGGCCTAGCAGGGGAGACCCAGTACTTC. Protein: CASSPEGLAGETQYF.

CDR3 coding DNA: TGTGCCAGCAGTGCACTCTTCCGGGACAGGAAAGAGACCCAGTACTTC. It is translated as CASSALFRDRKETQYF. J is TRBJ2-5 and V is TRBV6-1; 8 bases agree with TRBD1. CDR3 length equals 16 residues. Trimming at V came to 4 bases and at J to 3 bases, leaving 10 bases not matched to a gene. Germline CDR1 is MNHNS and CDR2 is SASEGT.

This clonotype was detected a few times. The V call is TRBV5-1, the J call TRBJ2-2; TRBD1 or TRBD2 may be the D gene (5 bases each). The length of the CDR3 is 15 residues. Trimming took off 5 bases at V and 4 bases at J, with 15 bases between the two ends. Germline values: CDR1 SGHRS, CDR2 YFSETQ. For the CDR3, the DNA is TGCGCCAGCAGGGCCGGGACCCCGAGCACCGGGGAGCTGTTTTTT. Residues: CASRAGTPSTGELFF.